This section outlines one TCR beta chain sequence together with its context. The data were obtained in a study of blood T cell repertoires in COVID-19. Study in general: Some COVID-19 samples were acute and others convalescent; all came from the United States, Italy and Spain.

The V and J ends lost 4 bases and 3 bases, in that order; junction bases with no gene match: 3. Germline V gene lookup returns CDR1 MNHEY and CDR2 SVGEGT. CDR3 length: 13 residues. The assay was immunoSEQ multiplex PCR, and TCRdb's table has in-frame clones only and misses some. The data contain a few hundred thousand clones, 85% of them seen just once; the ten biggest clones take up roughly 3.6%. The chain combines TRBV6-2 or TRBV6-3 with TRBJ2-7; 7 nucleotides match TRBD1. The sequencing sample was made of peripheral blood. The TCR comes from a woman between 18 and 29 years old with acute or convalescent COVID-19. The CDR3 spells CASSWGTDYEQYF. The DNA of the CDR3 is TGTGCCAGCAGTTGGGGGACAGACTACGAGCAGTACTTC.